A selection of T cell receptor beta chains follows, all from one sample in a study of blood T cell repertoires in COVID-19. Measured with immunoSEQ multiplex PCR; TCRdb has only the in-frame clones, and not every one. Found here are under 65,000 clones, 91% of them singletons; the top ten hold roughly 8.6%. Sequencing input: peripheral blood. Receptors originate from a human donor in a cohort sampled during active COVID-19. CDR3s include the opening cysteine and the closing phenylalanine or tryptophan. The D gene is left open where the match is weak. Clone size is given for some rows only: seen once, a few or many times, or a class if the clone is expanded.

clone_size j_call d_call v_call cdr3_aa cdr3_nt
. TRBJ2-3 . TRBV9 CASSVFRDNTDTQYF TGTGCCAGCAGCGTCTTCCGGGACAACACAGATACGCAGTATTTT
. TRBJ2-1 TRBD2 TRBV5-6 CASSVAPGLAGGKKFF TGTGCCAGCAGCGTAGCCCCGGGACTAGCGGGGGGAAAGAAGTTCTTC
once TRBJ1-5 TRBD1 TRBV6-9 CASSPTPQGRDNQPQHF TGTGCCAGCAGCCCCACCCCACAGGGGAGAGACAATCAGCCCCAGCATTTT
. TRBJ2-1 . TRBV4-2 CASSQRASSYNEQFF TGTGCCAGCAGCCAGAGGGCCTCATCCTACAATGAGCAGTTCTTC
. TRBJ2-3 . TRBV6-6 CASSYVGARTDTQYF TGTGCCAGCAGTTACGTGGGGGCGAGGACAGATACGCAGTATTTT
. TRBJ2-7 . TRBV6-5 CASSYSNSYEQYF TGTGCCAGCAGTTACTCCAACTCCTACGAGCAGTACTTC
. TRBJ2-1 TRBD2 TRBV6-6 CASSYSGLGLAEEQFF TGTGCCAGCAGTTACTCCGGCTTGGGACTAGCGGAGGAGCAGTTCTTC
once TRBJ2-1 . TRBV7-9 CASSLDPFEGQFF TGTGCCAGCAGCTTAGACCCTTTTGAGGGGCAGTTCTTC
. TRBJ2-3 . TRBV28 CASSLNRWRTDTQYF TGTGCCAGCAGTCTCAACCGCTGGCGCACAGATACGCAGTATTTT
. TRBJ2-3 TRBD1 TRBV7-8 CASSSRGQGTDTQYF TGTGCCAGCAGCTCCAGGGGGCAGGGCACAGATACGCAGTATTTT
. TRBJ2-1 TRBD1 TRBV6-4 CASSDTGESSYNEQFF TGTGCCAGCAGCGATACAGGGGAGAGCTCCTACAATGAGCAGTTCTTC
. TRBJ2-7 . TRBV2 CASAEGGAVEQYF TGTGCCAGCGCGGAGGGGGGGGCGGTTGAGCAGTACTTC
. TRBJ2-7 TRBD1 TRBV29-1 CSGGRGLGEQYF TGCAGCGGGGGAAGGGGGCTAGGCGAGCAGTACTTC
. TRBJ2-4 . TRBV2 CASSLERQGKNIQYF TGTGCCAGCAGTTTGGAACGGCAGGGAAAAAACATTCAGTACTTC
. TRBJ2-3 TRBD1 TRBV24-1 CATSDWSGGEGTDTQYF TGTGCCACCAGTGACTGGTCAGGGGGCGAGGGCACAGATACGCAGTATTTT
. TRBJ2-7 . TRBV28 CASSSFSKEQYF TGTGCCAGCAGTTCCTTTTCTAAGGAGCAGTACTTC
. TRBJ2-3 . TRBV27 CASRSGLKSTDTQYF TGTGCCAGCAGGTCCGGACTGAAAAGCACAGATACGCAGTATTTT
. TRBJ2-7 TRBD2 TRBV3-1/TRBV3-2 CASSPGLGTYEQYF TGTGCCAGCAGCCCAGGACTAGGAACTTACGAGCAGTACTTC
. TRBJ2-5 TRBD1 TRBV18 CASSPQSGQGWETQYF TGTGCCAGCTCACCCCAAAGCGGACAGGGTTGGGAGACCCAGTACTTC
. TRBJ2-2 TRBD2 TRBV5-1 CASSLLAGPTGELFF TGCGCCAGCAGCTTATTAGCGGGCCCGACCGGGGAGCTGTTTTTT
. TRBJ1-1 TRBD1 TRBV18 CASSQRQDRGGGTEAFF TGTGCCAGCTCACAGCGTCAGGACAGGGGAGGAGGCACTGAAGCTTTCTTT
. TRBJ2-2 TRBD1 TRBV3-1/TRBV3-2 CASSPRDRGGTGELFF TGTGCCAGCAGCCCCCGGGACAGGGGCGGCACCGGGGAGCTGTTTTTT
. TRBJ1-2 . TRBV19 CASSEGGTPNYGYTF TGTGCCAGTAGTGAGGGAGGCACCCCTAACTATGGCTACACCTTC
. TRBJ1-1 . TRBV6-5 CASQNHRSNTEAFF TGTGCCAGCCAAAACCACAGATCGAACACTGAAGCTTTCTTT
. TRBJ1-5 . TRBV5-1 CASSLEGASTQPQHF TGCGCCAGCAGCTTGGAAGGGGCCAGCACTCAGCCCCAGCATTTT
. TRBJ2-3 TRBD2 TRBV7-3 CASSLAGGLPDTQYF TGTGCCAGCAGCTTAGCGGGGGGGCTCCCAGATACGCAGTATTTT
. TRBJ2-7 TRBD1 TRBV5-4 CASSSPGGSSYEQYF TGTGCCAGCAGCTCACCAGGGGGTTCATCCTACGAGCAGTACTTC
. TRBJ2-1 TRBD2 TRBV10-3 CAISASGTSGYNEQFF TGTGCCATCAGTGCCTCCGGGACTAGCGGTTACAATGAGCAGTTCTTC
. TRBJ2-5 . TRBV2 CASSSPAPTGSQETQYF TGTGCCAGCAGTTCCCCGGCCCCCACAGGCTCCCAAGAGACCCAGTACTTC
. TRBJ2-5 . TRBV19 CASSERPPSGETQYF TGTGCCAGTAGTGAAAGGCCTCCCTCGGGGGAGACCCAGTACTTC
. TRBJ2-1 TRBD2 TRBV7-3 CASSIASGGNTNEQFF TGTGCCAGCAGCATAGCTAGCGGGGGGAACACGAATGAGCAGTTCTTC